Below are 5 T cell receptor beta chains sequenced from a single sample in a study of T-cell reconstitution after alpha-beta-depleted transplantation in children (dated by TCRdb to 2016 to 2017). Library preparation used PCR. Reads for this sample came from an Illumina HiSeq 2500. To normalize quantification of the TCRbeta repertoire, the TCR libraries were built with molecular barcoding that relied on unique molecular identifiers. TCRdb reprocessing: public reads trimmed at Q25 with fastp, clones called with MiXCR, in-frame beta chains kept. Each record represents a unique CDR3 protein, reported with the most common genes and DNA among its rows. The sample table records hundreds of thousands of distinct CDR3 sequences; approximately 14% of these occur just once. 0.79% of the sample goes to the ten largest clones. Explained via the paper, the treatment or condition label denotes: allogeneic hematopoietic cell transplantation with graft depleted of TCRalphabeta T cells and CD19 B cells.

Sequences were derived from PBMCs, sampled before TCRalphabeta/CD19-depleted stem cell transplant. The receptors stem from a girl under 10 years old with congenital amegakaryocytic thrombocytopenia, due to receive a stem cell transplant.

This clonotype has ten or more counts. The chain combines TRBV12-3 or TRBV12-4 with TRBJ2-2; D is ambiguous. The CDR3 extends over 16 amino acids. V lost 6 bases to trimming and J lost 2 bases, with 16 bases between them. The CDR3: CASSLKFGHNTGELFF. The CDR3 DNA reads as TGTGCCAGCAGCCTTAAGTTCGGGCATAACACCGGGGAGCTGTTTTTT.

This clonotype was counted at least ten times. The junction differs from germline at one of its ends, possibly a read error. The chain is built from TRBV12-3 or TRBV12-4 and TRBJ2-2, with D perhaps TRBD2 (6 bases). The CDR3 is made up of 13 amino acids. The CDR3 is CASGGENPGELFF. The DNA for the CDR3 is TGTGCCAGCGGCGGGGAGAACCCCGGGGAGCTGTTTTTT.

This clonotype occurred many times. This chain uses TRBV5-1 with TRBJ2-1, with 11 bases identical to TRBD2. Germline loops: CDR1 SGHRS, CDR2 YFSETQ. V was pared by 2 bases and J by 3 bases, with 4 bases of the junction left unmatched. CDR3 length: 16 amino acids. CDR3 region: CASSFTGTSGYNEQFF. The CDR3 DNA reads TGCGCCAGCAGCTTTACCGGGACTAGCGGCTACAATGAGCAGTTCTTC.

The chain's CDR3 is CASTFSRGEEQYF. The CDR3 DNA sequence: TGTGCCAGCACCTTCAGCCGGGGAGAAGAGCAGTACTTC. The rearrangement joins TRBV16 to TRBJ2-7; a possible D gene is TRBD2 (5 bases). CDR1 and CDR2 from the germline V gene are KGHSY and FQNENV. Between the trimmed V and J ends, which lost 7 bases and 7 bases, there was a span of 17 bases. The CDR3 covers 13 residues.

This clonotype was seen a handful of times. The chain recombines TRBV10-3 with TRBJ1-5, with D hard to call. V lost 3 bases and J 0 bases, leaving 12 bases between the germline ends. The CDR3 spans 16 residues. Germline lookup yields CDR1 ENHRY and CDR2 SYGVKD. The CDR3 here is CAISDGGIYSNQPQHF. The CDR3 nucleotides read TGTGCCATCAGTGACGGCGGGATCTATAGCAATCAGCCCCAGCATTTT.